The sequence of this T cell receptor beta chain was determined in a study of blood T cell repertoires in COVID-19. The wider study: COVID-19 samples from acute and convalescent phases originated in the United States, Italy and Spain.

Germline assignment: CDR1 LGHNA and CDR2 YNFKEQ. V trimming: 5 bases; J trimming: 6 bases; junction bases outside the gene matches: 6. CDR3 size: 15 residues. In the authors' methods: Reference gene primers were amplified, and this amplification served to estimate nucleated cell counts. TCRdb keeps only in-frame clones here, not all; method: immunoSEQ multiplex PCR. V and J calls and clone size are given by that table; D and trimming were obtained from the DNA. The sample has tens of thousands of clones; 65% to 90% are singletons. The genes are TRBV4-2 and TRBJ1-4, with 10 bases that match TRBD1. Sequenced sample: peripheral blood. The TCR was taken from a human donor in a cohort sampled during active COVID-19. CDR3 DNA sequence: TGTGCCAGCAGCGCAGGGGGACAGGGGCATGAAAAACTGTTTTTT. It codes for CASSAGGQGHEKLFF.